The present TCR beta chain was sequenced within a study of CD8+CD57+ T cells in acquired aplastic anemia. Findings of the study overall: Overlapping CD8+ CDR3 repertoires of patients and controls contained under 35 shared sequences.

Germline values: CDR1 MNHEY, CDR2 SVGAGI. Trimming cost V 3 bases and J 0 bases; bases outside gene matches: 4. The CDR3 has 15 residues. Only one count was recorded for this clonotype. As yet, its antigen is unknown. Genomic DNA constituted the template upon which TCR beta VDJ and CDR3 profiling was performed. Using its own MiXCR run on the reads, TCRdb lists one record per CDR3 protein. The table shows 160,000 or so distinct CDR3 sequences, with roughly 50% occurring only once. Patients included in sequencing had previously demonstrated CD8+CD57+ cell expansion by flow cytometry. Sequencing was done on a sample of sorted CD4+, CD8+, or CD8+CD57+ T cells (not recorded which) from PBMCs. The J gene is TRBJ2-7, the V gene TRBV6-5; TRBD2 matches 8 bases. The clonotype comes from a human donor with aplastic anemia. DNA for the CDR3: TGTGCCAGCAGTTATCGGGAGGGGGTCTCCTACGAGCAGTACGTC. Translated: CASSYREGVSYEQYV.